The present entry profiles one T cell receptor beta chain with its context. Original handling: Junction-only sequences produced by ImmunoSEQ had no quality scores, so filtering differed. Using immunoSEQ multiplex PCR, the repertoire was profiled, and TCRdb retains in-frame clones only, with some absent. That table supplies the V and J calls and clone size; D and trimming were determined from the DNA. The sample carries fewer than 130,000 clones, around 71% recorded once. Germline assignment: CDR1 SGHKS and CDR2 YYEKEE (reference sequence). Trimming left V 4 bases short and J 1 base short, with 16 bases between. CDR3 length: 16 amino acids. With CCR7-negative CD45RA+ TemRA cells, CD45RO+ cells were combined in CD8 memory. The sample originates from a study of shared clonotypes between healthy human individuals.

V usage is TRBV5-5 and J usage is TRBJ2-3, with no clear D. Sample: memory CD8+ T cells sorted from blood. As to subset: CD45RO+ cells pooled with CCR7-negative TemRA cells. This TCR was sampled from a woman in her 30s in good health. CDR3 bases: TGTGCCAGCAGCCTAGAACCGTTAGTCGGCACAGATACGCAGTATTTT. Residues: CASSLEPLVGTDTQYF.